The entry below describes one TCR beta chain. The target of this receptor is not known. Per-nucleotide qualities are absent, and no much larger clonotype sits a single base away. Amplification of full-length TCR variable regions was done by 5' RACE PCR using constant-region reverse primers, and this step was followed by semi-nested PCR with Nested Universal Primer A. The ReliaPrep RNA Cell Miniprep System was used to extract total RNA, which was then reverse transcribed into 5'RACE-ready cDNA with the SMARTer RACE 5'/3' Kit. Multiplex adaptors were used to barcode the full-length TCR alpha and beta libraries, which were then sequenced on an Illumina MiSeq. As for how the authors treated the data: For each of nine subset-tissue groups, sequencing data from the five patients were pooled, and the groups were compared by unsupervised clustering of TCR gene usage. The Morisita-Horn index was used to calculate repertoire similarity, with shared sequences weighted by how much each contributed to each repertoire. The public reads were reprocessed in TCRdb via fastp at Q25 and MiXCR, keeping in-frame beta chains. Each record represents a unique CDR3 protein, reported with the most common genes and DNA among its rows. The V and J calls and clone size come from TCRdb's table, not from the authors' own analysis. The table for this sample lists more than 40,000 distinct CDR3 sequences; less than 35% of them were counted only once. Roughly 4% of the sample is taken by the ten largest.

This sample was taken from a study (dated by TCRdb to the mid-2010s). Broadly, across the study: Whether tumor-infiltrating Tregs in breast cancer are recruited from blood Tregs or converted in situ from other CD4+ T cell subsets was tested.

Memory CD4+ T cells were isolated as CD4+CD45RO+CD25- cells. Tregs, naive and memory CD4+ T cells from tumor, blood and ipsilateral draining lymph nodes of five breast cancer patients underwent full-length TCR alpha and beta sequencing. Tumor tissue and lymph nodes obtained by ipsilateral axillary dissection were perfused with PBS, cut into small pieces and digested using collagenase I and hyaluronidase. Ficoll density gradient centrifugation was used to isolate mononuclear cells from lymph nodes or from over 40 ml of peripheral blood. FACS confirmed that the sorted cell populations were more than 90% pure. Trimming accounts for 5 bases at V and 7 bases at J, while the number of junction bases matched to no gene is 3. Its CDR3 holds 12 amino acids, cysteine through phenylalanine. Just the 36-base CDR3 DNA is kept, in frame starting at base 1. Results the study describes overall, beyond this receptor: The greatest overlap of tumor-infiltrating Treg TCR alpha and beta sequences was observed with tumor naive CD4+ T cells, followed by blood naive CD4+ T cells. Tumor memory CD4+ T cell TCR gene usage clustered with blood and lymph node memory CD4+ cells and lymph node naive CD4+ cells. The larger-cohort validation was restricted to a single TCR beta V-J rearrangement rather than whole repertoires.

The chain is made from TRBV12-3 or TRBV12-4 and TRBJ1-1, with TRBD1 identical over 8 junction bases. The TCR was taken from a female donor with breast cancer. The sequencing input was memory CD4+ T cells sorted from a lymph node. This sample's cell subset or site label indicates: memory CD4+ T cells, CD4+CD45RO+CD25-. The nucleotide sequence is TGTGCCAGCAGTCGTGACAGGGGTGAAGCTTTCTTT. It translates to CASSRDRGEAFF.